Listed below are T cell receptor beta chains from one sample, sequenced in a study of response to subunit inactivated influenza vaccine. TCRdb analysed the RT-PCR reads with MiXCR anew, one entry per CDR3 protein. The sample includes about 180,000 distinct CDR3 sequences, about a tenth of them seen just once. Sequences were derived from non-naive T cells sorted from PBMCs, sampled on the day of vaccination. These receptors were taken from a man in his fifties who received an inactivated influenza vaccine. The CDR3 runs from the conserved cysteine through the conserved F or W. The order of the fields is V gene, clone size, D gene, J gene, CDR3 DNA, CDR3 protein. D genes are given only for firm matches. Rows give clone size only sometimes, using once, few, many, or a class for an expanded clone.

TRBV7-9	-	TRBD2	TRBJ2-2	TGTGCCAGCAGCTTACCGGGAGGGCGTTACACCGGGGAGCTGTTTTTT	CASSLPGGRYTGELFF
TRBV11-3	-	-	TRBJ2-1	TGTGCCAGCAGCTTAGATCATAGTGAGCAGTTCTTC	CASSLDHSEQFF
TRBV28	few	-	TRBJ1-2	TGTGCCAGCAGTTCCCCCTTACTCAACTATGGCTACACCTTC	CASSSPLLNYGYTF
TRBV20-1	-	-	TRBJ2-7	TGCAGTGCTAGAGATTGGAGGACCTACGAGCAGTACTTC	CSARDWRTYEQYF
TRBV13	-	TRBD2	TRBJ2-7	TGTGCCAGCAGCTTATTGGCGGGAGACACTTACGAGCAGTACTTC	CASSLLAGDTYEQYF
TRBV7-9	few	TRBD2	TRBJ2-7	TGTGCCAGCAGCTTGGGACTAGCGGGAGACGAGCAGTACTTC	CASSLGLAGDEQYF
TRBV6-2/TRBV6-3	-	TRBD2	TRBJ2-2	TGTGCCGGGACTAGCGGAACTTACACCGGGGAGCTGTTTTTT	CAGTSGTYTGELFF
TRBV4-1	few	TRBD2	TRBJ2-1	TGCGCCAGCAGCCACGGGACTAGCTACAATGAGCAGTTCTTC	CASSHGTSYNEQFF
TRBV3-1	many	TRBD1	TRBJ1-1	TGTGCCAGCAGCCCCGGGACAGGGGGAACTGAAGCTTTCTTT	CASSPGTGGTEAFF
TRBV11-2	few	TRBD1	TRBJ2-5	TGTGCCAGCAGCTTAGGGACAGGGTCCTACCAAGAGACCCAGTACTTC	CASSLGTGSYQETQYF
TRBV4-3	-	-	TRBJ2-2	TGCGCCAGCAGCCAAGAGGCAGCCGGGGAGCTGTTTTTT	CASSQEAAGELFF
TRBV7-6	-	TRBD2	TRBJ2-3	TGTGCCAGCAGCTTAGGACTAGCGGGAGGGTCCGCTACAGATACGCAGTATTTT	CASSLGLAGGSATDTQYF
TRBV6-1	-	TRBD1	TRBJ2-5	TGTGCCAGCGGGACAGGAGGGGGATCCCAAGAGACCCAGTACTTC	CASGTGGGSQETQYF
TRBV5-4	few	-	TRBJ1-1	TGTGCCAGCAGCTCGGCGTTAAACAGGCTCACTGAAGCTTTCTTT	CASSSALNRLTEAFF
TRBV7-9	many	-	TRBJ2-2	TGTGCCAGCAGCTTAGGGACATCTACCGGGGAGCTGTTTTTT	CASSLGTSTGELFF
TRBV6-1	-	TRBD1	TRBJ2-7	TGTGCCAGCAGTAAGGACAGGTTGGGGGAGCAGTACTTC	CASSKDRLGEQYF
TRBV10-3	medium-sized	-	TRBJ2-1	TGTGCCATCAGTGAGTCGATAGCAGGGTCAAGGAGCTCCTACAATGAGCAGTTCTTC	CAISESIAGSRSSYNEQFF
TRBV6-1	-	TRBD1	TRBJ1-2	TGTGCCACCATAAGTCCCGGGACAGTTAACTATGGCTACACCTTC	CATISPGTVNYGYTF
TRBV4-2	many	-	TRBJ2-7	TGTGCCAGCAGCCAGATGTCGGGGGTGTACGAGCAGTACTTC	CASSQMSGVYEQYF
TRBV9	many	-	TRBJ2-7	TGTGCCAGCAGCCCCAGACAGAGCTCCTACGAGCAGTACTTC	CASSPRQSSYEQYF
TRBV28	-	TRBD1	TRBJ1-2	TGTGCCAGCAGTTTAAGTCGGGGGACAGGTTTAAACTATGGCTACACCTTC	CASSLSRGTGLNYGYTF
TRBV2	few	TRBD1	TRBJ2-7	TGTGCCAGCACCCGGGACAGGGACTACGAGCAGTACTTC	CASTRDRDYEQYF
TRBV20-1	few	-	TRBJ2-7	TGCAGTGCTAGCCGGCCCGGGGGAAGATACGAGCAGTACTTC	CSASRPGGRYEQYF
TRBV5-1	-	-	TRBJ1-4	TGCGCCAGCAGCACCAGGGTTCTCGGAACTAATGAAAAACTGTTTTTT	CASSTRVLGTNEKLFF
TRBV2	few	-	TRBJ1-1	TGTGCCAGCAGTTTTACTGAAGCTTTCTTT	CASSFTEAFF
TRBV5-4	-	-	TRBJ2-7	TGTGCCAGCAGCCTCCGGGACAACTACGAGCAGTACTTC	CASSLRDNYEQYF
TRBV7-8	-	-	TRBJ2-5	TGTGCCAGCAGCTTAGCCCAGGGGCGGGAAGAGACCCAGTACTTC	CASSLAQGREETQYF
TRBV14	-	-	TRBJ2-5	TGTGCCAGCAGCCACGAGGAGACCCAGTACTTC	CASSHEETQYF
TRBV5-8	few	-	TRBJ1-1	TGTGCCAGCAGTTTGAGGACCCGGCAGAGCACTGAAGCTTTCTTT	CASSLRTRQSTEAFF
TRBV5-1	few	-	TRBJ2-7	TGCGCCAGCAGCTTGGTTGCGTCCTACGAGCAGTACTTC	CASSLVASYEQYF
TRBV20-1	few	TRBD2	TRBJ2-7	TGCAGTGCTAGAGACCTTTTAGTAACTAGCGTTTCCTACGAGCAGTACTTC	CSARDLLVTSVSYEQYF
TRBV27	-	TRBD1	TRBJ1-1	TGTGCCAGCGACCCCGGGACAGGGGGCGCGGTGAACACTGAAGCTTTCTTT	CASDPGTGGAVNTEAFF
TRBV3-1	few	TRBD1	TRBJ1-2	TGTGCCAGCAGCCAAGATCAGACAGGGTTCTATGGCTACACCTTC	CASSQDQTGFYGYTF
TRBV6-1	few	TRBD2	TRBJ2-5	TGTGCCAGCGCTAGCGGGGGAGGGCAAGAGACCCAGTACTTC	CASASGGGQETQYF
TRBV7-8	-	-	TRBJ2-7	TGTGCCAGCAGCGGAGGCTCGGGGCAGGGCGAGCAGTACTTC	CASSGGSGQGEQYF
TRBV6-2/TRBV6-3	few	-	TRBJ2-7	TGTGCCAGCACCACCCAGTTAGGGAAATCCTACGAGCAGTACTTC	CASTTQLGKSYEQYF
TRBV10-3	many	-	TRBJ2-1	TGTGCCATCAGTGAGTCTGCAGGGATTGAGCAGTTCTTC	CAISESAGIEQFF
TRBV7-9	-	-	TRBJ1-6	TGTGCCAGCAGCTTAGAGGCAGCCAGCCGTTCACCCCTCCACTTT	CASSLEAASRSPLHF
TRBV13	-	-	TRBJ1-4	TGTGGCAGCAGCTTTGAACGGGGAGAAAAACTGTTTTTT	CGSSFERGEKLFF
TRBV11-2	-	-	TRBJ2-1	TGTGCCAGCAGCTTAGGATTGCGGGGCAATGAGCAGTTCTTC	CASSLGLRGNEQFF
TRBV28	many	-	TRBJ1-2	TGTGCCAGCATCGGGGGGGGTGGCGTTCCTGGCTACACCTTC	CASIGGGGVPGYTF
TRBV4-3	many	-	TRBJ1-2	TGCGCCAGCAGCCAAGCACCTCCGGGACTGGGACTTCGTAACTATGGCTACACCTTC	CASSQAPPGLGLRNYGYTF
TRBV28	-	-	TRBJ2-1	TGTGCCAGCAGCCTTACCGGGAGCCTCCGGAATGAGCAGTTCTTC	CASSLTGSLRNEQFF
TRBV4-3	few	-	TRBJ1-4	TGCGCCAGCAGCCAAGAGACCCGATGGAGTGAAAAACTGTTTTTT	CASSQETRWSEKLFF
TRBV20-1	-	-	TRBJ2-7	TGCAGTGCTAGGGGGGGTTTAACGTACGAGCAGTACTTC	CSARGGLTYEQYF
TRBV4-3	few	TRBD2	TRBJ2-5	TGCGCCAGCAGCCAATATGTGGGGGGGGGAGAGACCCAGTACTTC	CASSQYVGGGETQYF
TRBV5-1	many	TRBD1	TRBJ2-3	TGCGCCAGCAGCGATTCTCAGGGGGTCACAGATACGCAGTATTTT	CASSDSQGVTDTQYF
TRBV7-8	few	-	TRBJ2-1	TGTGCCAGCAGCTTAGGCCAAGAGCAGTTCTTC	CASSLGQEQFF
TRBV27	many	TRBD1	TRBJ1-1	TGTGCCAGCAGCCCCCGGACAGGGAACACTGAAGCTTTCTTT	CASSPRTGNTEAFF
TRBV20-1	-	-	TRBJ2-3	TGCAGTATAGACAGCCGCACAGATACGCAGTATTTT	CSIDSRTDTQYF
TRBV6-2/TRBV6-3	few	-	TRBJ2-7	TGTGCCAGCAGTTACGGCCACGCGGGCGCAGCCTACGAGCAGTACTTC	CASSYGHAGAAYEQYF
TRBV20-1	-	TRBD2	TRBJ2-2	TGCTGTGCTAGAGATCTCGGGACTAGCGGATACACCGGGGAGCTGTTTTTT	CCARDLGTSGYTGELFF
TRBV20-1	many	TRBD1	TRBJ2-5	TGCAGTGCTAGTAGGGACAGGGGGCCACAAGAGACCCAGTACTTC	CSASRDRGPQETQYF
TRBV7-8	few	-	TRBJ1-2	TGTGCCAGCAGCTTAGGTGCTGGCGGGCTTGGTGGCTACACCTTC	CASSLGAGGLGGYTF
TRBV11-3	few	TRBD2	TRBJ2-3	TGTGCCAGCAGCTTATACGGGACTAACACAGATACGCAGTATTTT	CASSLYGTNTDTQYF
TRBV5-6	-	-	TRBJ2-4	TGTGCCAGCAGCCTAGGCCCTCCCGGGGCCAAAAACATTCAGTACTTC	CASSLGPPGAKNIQYF